The entry below describes one TCR beta chain. This clone came up a few times. Its antigen remains unidentified. The junction and the germline gene differ at one end; a read error may be behind it. This sample was taken from a study of T cell changes during pregnancy in multiple sclerosis (dated by TCRdb to between 2019 and 2020). Describing the broader study: The study looked at changes in the T cell repertoire across pregnancy in women with multiple sclerosis.

Libraries were made using the immunoSEQ multiplex PCR assay. Here the immuneACCESS table is served through TCRdb, limited to in-frame sequences with V and J called. Missing clones are a known gap in these copies; in checked studies unresolved V genes cover under half, and the rest lacks a known reason. The sample yields approximately 72,000 clones; 80% to 95% were counted once. The ten most abundant clones make up under 2% of the sample. This clonotype originated in a female donor in good health, enrolled as a control in a pregnancy study. Sequencing was performed on peripheral blood, taken in the first trimester of pregnancy.

The CDR3 amino acid sequence is: CASSSPGTSAHF. The DNA reads TGTGCCAGCAGCTCCCCCGGGACTAGTGCGCACTTC. This sequence uses TRBV11-2 and TRBJ2-4, with TRBD2 matching 8 junction bases. CDR1 is given as SGHAT and CDR2 as FQNNGV, both from the germline V gene. The CDR3, cysteine through phenylalanine, is 12 amino acids long. Solely the CDR3 DNA is kept, with 36 bases framed from the first base.